The 20 T cell receptor beta chains below all came from one sample that was sequenced in a study of shared clonotypes between healthy human individuals. Naive CD8 cells comprised CD45RO-negative, CCR7-positively selected cells, excluding terminally differentiated effector memory CD45RA+ cells. Assay: immunoSEQ multiplex PCR; the TCRdb copy retains only in-frame clones and omits some. Among hundreds of thousands of clones listed, about 95% were seen once. Specimen: naive CD8+ T cells sorted from blood. The source is a woman aged 25 to 45 in good health.

This chain connects TRBV6-5 to TRBJ1-2; TRBD1 agrees at 9 bases. Losses at the gene ends were 5 bases for V and 7 bases for J; bases not matched to a gene: 11. The CDR3 length is 15 residues. The germline V gene encodes CDR1 MNHEY and CDR2 SVGAGI. In DNA, the CDR3 is TGTGCCAGCAGTAGCCGGGACAGGGTTAGAAGTGGCTACACCTTC. Protein sequence: CASSSRDRVRSGYTF.

The chain couples TRBV11-2 to TRBJ2-2; 8 nucleotides align to TRBD1. After removal of 3 bases from V and 3 bases from J, the junction contained 6 bases not matched to a gene. Germline V gene lookup returns CDR1 SGHAT and CDR2 FQNNGV. CDR3 length: 16 residues. CDR3 DNA: TGTGCCAGCAGCTTGGTCGGACAGGGTGACACCGGGGAGCTGTTTTTT. Translation gives CASSLVGQGDTGELFF.

V usage is TRBV6-4 and J usage is TRBJ1-1; 7 bases fit TRBD1. Germline-derived CDR1 and CDR2 are MRHNA and SNTAGT. V was pared by 0 bases and J by 3 bases, with 4 bases of the junction left unmatched. The CDR3 loop spans 15 amino acids. This chain's CDR3 is CASSDSAGQYTEAFF. Written as DNA, the CDR3 is TGTGCCAGCAGTGACTCAGCGGGACAGTACACTGAAGCTTTCTTT.

Here the CDR3 reads CASSPPGTMNTEAFF. Here the CDR3 DNA reads TGTGCCAGCAGCCCTCCCGGGACAATGAACACTGAAGCTTTCTTT. This rearrangement joins TRBV5-6 to TRBJ1-1, with a tentative D call TRBD1 (6 bases). The CDR3 has 15 residues. CDR1 is SGHDT and CDR2 is YYEEEE in the germline V gene. The V and J ends lost 4 bases and 0 bases respectively, with 13 bases between them.

V usage is TRBV28 and J usage is TRBJ2-5, with 8 bases identical to TRBD1. Germline CDR1 reads MDHEN; CDR2 reads SYDVKM. The CDR3 is 13 residues long. Trimming took 6 bases from V and 5 from J; bases not matched to a gene: 5. The CDR3 DNA follows: TGTGCCAGCAGCCCAGGGGGCCCGGAGACCCAGTACTTC. It translates to CASSPGGPETQYF.

The genes are TRBV11-2 and TRBJ2-7; 11 nucleotides align to TRBD2. There are 17 residues in the CDR3. The junction had 9 bases not matched to a gene; V was cut back by 5 bases and J by 0 bases. CDR1 is SGHAT and CDR2 is FQNNGV in the germline V gene. The CDR3 DNA reads TGTGCCAGCAGCCAAGATGGGACTAGCGGCCCCTCCTACGAGCAGTACTTC. It encodes CASSQDGTSGPSYEQYF.

CDR3 sequence (DNA): TGTGCCAGCAGCTTATCATTGAGGGTAGCAGACACCATATATTTT. It yields the protein CASSLSLRVADTIYF. This chain uses TRBV13 with TRBJ1-3; D is unclear. CDR1 PRHDT and CDR2 FYEKMQ come from the germline V gene (reference sequence). With 2 bases removed from V and 8 bases from J, the gap between germline ends came to 16 bases. The CDR3 extends over 15 amino acids.

The CDR3 region is CAWRETSYGYTF. The CDR3 bases are TGTGCCTGGAGGGAGACCTCCTATGGCTACACCTTC. The chain carries TRBV30 and TRBJ1-2; the D is unclear. V was trimmed by 3 bases and J by 4 bases, leaving 9 bases between them. The CDR3 runs to 12 residues. Germline V lookup: CDR1 GTSNPN, CDR2 SVGIG (reference sequence).

The J gene is TRBJ1-3, the V gene TRBV7-2; the D is unclear. Trimming stripped 0 bases from V and 2 bases from J, with 5 bases between. Germline V gives CDR1 SGHTA, CDR2 FQGNSA. This CDR3 spans 14 amino acids. As DNA, the CDR3 is TGTGCCAGCAGCTTAGCGACTCCTGGAAACACCATATATTTT. Protein sequence: CASSLATPGNTIYF.

The genes are TRBV19 and TRBJ1-3; TRBD1 might be the D (6 bases). The length of the CDR3 is 19 residues. CDR1 is LNHDA and CDR2 is SQIVND in the germline V gene (reference sequence). The germline V and J ends were trimmed by 7 bases and 0 bases, with 25 bases remaining between them. CDR3 in amino acids: CASKRTARRASVSGNTIYF. In DNA, the CDR3 is TGTGCCAGTAAGCGGACAGCCAGAAGGGCTTCGGTCTCTGGAAACACCATATATTTT.

The CDR3 DNA follows: TGTGCCAGCAGCCCACTAGCGGGCCTAGACGGAGGGAATGAGCAGTTCTTC. This sequence encodes CASSPLAGLDGGNEQFF. The chain joins TRBV7-6 to TRBJ2-1; TRBD2 aligns across 9 bases. V dropped 5 bases and J dropped 7; count of bases not matched to a gene: 15. In germline, CDR1 is SGHVS, CDR2 FNYEAQ. The CDR3 consists of 17 residues.

This chain uses TRBV5-6 with TRBJ2-3; maybe TRBD2 (5 bases). The CDR3 loop spans 16 amino acids. V lost 1 base to trimming and J lost 0 bases, with 12 bases between them. Per the germline V gene, CDR1 is SGHDT and CDR2 is YYEEEE. As DNA, the CDR3 is TGTGCCAGCAGCTTGATGGGAGTTCCTAGCACAGATACGCAGTATTTT. This encodes CASSLMGVPSTDTQYF.

This rearrangement joins TRBV5-6 to TRBJ1-2; no clear D. The V gene's germline CDR1 is SGHDT and CDR2 YYEEEE. V lost 0 bases and J 4 bases, leaving 4 bases between the germline ends. The CDR3 runs 12 residues. CDR3 in amino acids: CASSLGIYGYTF. CDR3 nucleotide sequence: TGTGCCAGCAGCTTGGGGATCTATGGCTACACCTTC.

The chain uses TRBV13 and TRBJ2-3; D gene unclear. V dropped 2 bases and J dropped 2 bases, with 17 bases sitting between them. The length of the CDR3 is 17 residues. Germline V lookup: CDR1 PRHDT, CDR2 FYEKMQ (reference sequence). The CDR3 bases are TGTGCCAGCAGCTTAAACTCCTTGGGCAGATACACAGATACGCAGTATTTT. Translation gives CASSLNSLGRYTDTQYF.

V usage is TRBV27 and J usage is TRBJ2-7; D might be TRBD2 (5 bases). With 5 bases removed from V and 2 bases from J, the gap between germline ends came to 13 bases. The germline CDR1 and CDR2 sequences are MNHEY and SMNVEV (reference sequence). The CDR3 length is 14 residues. The CDR3 reads CASSIYDGAYEQYF. CDR3 in DNA: TGTGCCAGCAGTATCTACGACGGGGCCTACGAGCAGTACTTC.

This clone was seen once. V and J are TRBV11-2 and TRBJ2-7; 16 positions agree with TRBD2. Per germline, CDR1 SGHAT and CDR2 FQNNGV. The CDR3 extends over 16 amino acids. Unmatched junction bases numbered 2, after V lost 3 bases and J lost 3 bases. The CDR3 DNA reads TGTGCCAGCAGCTTGGGACTAGCGGGAGGGTTCTACGAGCAGTACTTC. Amino acids: CASSLGLAGGFYEQYF.

The J gene is TRBJ2-7, the V gene TRBV28, with D perhaps assigned TRBD1 or TRBD2 (6 bases each). The length of the CDR3 is 13 residues. V lost 6 bases to trimming and J lost 5 bases, with 14 bases between them. The germline V gene has CDR1 MDHEN and CDR2 SYDVKM. CDR3: CASSWRGGHEQYF. The CDR3 bases are TGTGCCAGCAGCTGGCGAGGGGGGCACGAGCAGTACTTC.

The J gene is TRBJ2-7, the V gene TRBV4-2; 9 positions agree with TRBD2. With 4 bases clipped from V and 6 bases from J, the junction kept 7 bases outside the gene matches. Germline assignment: CDR1 LGHNA and CDR2 YNFKEQ. The length of the CDR3 is 14 residues. CDR3 in DNA: TGTGCCAGCAGCCCCGGGCTAGCGGGACTCGAGCAGTACTTC. The encoded protein is CASSPGLAGLEQYF.

The gene calls are TRBV30 and TRBJ2-1; D remains ambiguous. Deletions cut 2 bases from V and 5 bases from J, with 4 bases between. Germline CDR1 and CDR2: GTSNPN and SVGIG (reference sequence). CDR3 length: 11 residues. This CDR3 is CAWSINNEQFF. CDR3 DNA sequence: TGTGCCTGGAGTATTAACAATGAGCAGTTCTTC.

The chain employs TRBV9 and TRBJ2-7; 14 nucleotides align to TRBD2. Per germline, CDR1 SGDLS and CDR2 YYNGEE. Trimming cost V 4 bases and J 6 bases; bases outside gene matches: 9. The CDR3 has 16 amino acids. The CDR3 DNA is TGTGCCAGCAGCCCAGGACTAGCGGGAGGATGGCTCGAGCAGTACTTC. The encoded protein is CASSPGLAGGWLEQYF.